The 17 T cell receptor beta chains presented below share a single source sample, sequenced in a study of blood T cell repertoires in COVID-19. Only in-frame clones appear in the TCRdb table, and some are missing; sequencing was by immunoSEQ multiplex PCR. The profile shows hundreds of thousands of clones, 82% of them singletons. The sample was PBMCs or T cells enriched from blood (not recorded which). These receptors were obtained from a woman aged 55 to 70 who had recovered from COVID-19.

The chain joins TRBV2 to TRBJ2-5; D may be TRBD1 (6 bases). Trimming took off 7 bases at V and 2 bases at J, with 8 bases between the two ends. Germline CDR1 is SNHLY and CDR2 is FYNNEI. CDR3 length: 12 residues. CDR3 sequence reads: CASNQGQETQYF. The CDR3 nucleotides are TGTGCCAGCAATCAGGGGCAAGAGACCCAGTACTTC.

This clone appeared many times. The chain links TRBV2 to TRBJ2-3; the match to TRBD2 covers 11 bases. The germline V gene encodes CDR1 SNHLY and CDR2 FYNNEI. CDR3 size: 16 residues. V gave up 6 bases and J gave up 1 base; unmatched junction bases: 6. The CDR3: CASSRVLAGGTDTQYF. The CDR3 DNA reads TGTGCCAGCAGCAGAGTACTAGCGGGAGGCACAGATACGCAGTATTTT.

The chain uses TRBV6-5 and TRBJ1-2, with D unresolved. Germline assignment: CDR1 MNHEY and CDR2 SVGAGI. V lost 0 bases and J lost 6, with 11 bases in between. This CDR3 is 14 amino acids long. The CDR3 sequence: CASSYSGRYDGYTF. The CDR3 coding sequence is TGTGCCAGCAGTTACTCGGGCAGATATGATGGCTACACCTTC.

The rearrangement uses TRBV7-8 and TRBJ1-1; the D gene is possibly TRBD1 (5 bases). CDR1 SGHVS and CDR2 FQNEAQ come from the germline V gene. The V end lost 4 bases, the J end lost 5 bases, and 17 bases lay between the germline ends. CDR3 length: 15 residues. CDR3 protein: CASSSRARGGTEAFF. The CDR3 DNA sequence: TGTGCCAGCAGCTCTCGGGCAAGGGGTGGTACTGAAGCTTTCTTT.

The chain has TRBV6-6 and TRBJ1-4; D ambiguous. The CDR3 extends over 15 amino acids. Germline CDR1 is MNHNY and CDR2 is SVGAGI (reference sequence). V lost 0 bases, J lost 5 bases, and 10 bases lay in between. Here the CDR3 DNA reads TGTGCCAGCAGTTACTCGAGAACGGAGAATGAAAAACTGTTTTTT. This sequence encodes CASSYSRTENEKLFF.

The chain recombines TRBV7-6 with TRBJ1-4; D uncertain. V lost 4 bases and J 8 bases, leaving 5 bases between the germline ends. CDR1 is SGHVS, CDR2 FNYEAQ, per germline. The CDR3 extends over 11 amino acids. CDR3 protein: CASSSSEKLFF. As DNA, the CDR3 is TGTGCCAGCAGCTCGAGCGAAAAACTGTTTTTT.

This sequence joins TRBV7-2 and TRBJ2-1; possibly TRBD2 for D (6 bases). V gave up 7 bases and J gave up 1 base, with 14 bases separating them. From germline, CDR1 is SGHTA and CDR2 FQGNSA. The CDR3 loop spans 15 amino acids. The CDR3 protein is CASILRGGSYNEQFF. As DNA, the CDR3 is TGTGCCAGCATACTGCGGGGCGGGTCCTACAATGAGCAGTTCTTC.

The chain employs TRBV19 and TRBJ1-2, with 7 positions matching TRBD1. The V segment lost 1 base and the J segment 7 bases; nucleotides outside the gene matches: 9. The CDR3 has 15 amino acids. Germline loops: CDR1 LNHDA, CDR2 SQIVND (reference sequence). The CDR3 DNA reads as TGTGCCAGTAGTATAGGAGACAGGGTGATCGGTGGCTACACCTTC. Translating gives CASSIGDRVIGGYTF.

V usage is TRBV11-2 and J usage is TRBJ2-3, with 8 bases matching TRBD1. The CDR3 has 14 residues. Germline CDR1 and CDR2: SGHAT and FQNNGV. With 6 bases clipped from V and 2 bases from J, the junction kept 4 bases outside the gene matches. The DNA of the CDR3 is TGTGCCAGCAGTGTTCAGGGGGCCACAGATACGCAGTATTTT. Its protein is CASSVQGATDTQYF. The whole variable domain, filled in from reference TRBV11-2 and TRBJ2-3, reads EAGVAQSPRYKIIEKRQSVAFWCNPISGHATLYWYQQILGQGPKLLIQFQNNGVVDDSQLPKDRFSAERLKGVDSTLKIQPAKLEDSAVYLCASSVQGATDTQYFGPGTRLTVL.

This chain uses TRBV4-1 with TRBJ2-5; the match to TRBD2 covers 7 bases. The junction had 1 base not matched to a gene; V was cut back by 1 base and J by 2 bases. Germline CDR1 and CDR2: MGHRA and YSYEKL. There are 14 residues in the CDR3. The CDR3 DNA is TGCGCCAGCAGCCAAGGGGACTATCAAGAGACCCAGTACTTC. This sequence encodes CASSQGDYQETQYF.

This clone has a handful of counts. V and J are TRBV2 and TRBJ2-2, with D possibly matching TRBD2 (7 bases). The germline gives CDR1 SNHLY, CDR2 FYNNEI. V was pared by 7 bases and J by 4 bases, with 16 bases between. The CDR3 has 15 residues. CDR3 protein: CASTTGGQGTGELFF. In DNA form, the CDR3 reads TGTGCCAGCACAACCGGGGGGCAGGGCACCGGGGAGCTGTTTTTT. The variable domain in full, completed from reference TRBV2 and TRBJ2-2, reads EPEVTQTPSHQVTQMGQEVILRCVPISNHLYFYWYRQILGQKVEFLVSFYNNEISEKSEIFDDQFSVERPDGSNFTLKIRSTKLEDSAMYFCASTTGGQGTGELFFGEGSRLTVL.

This rearrangement joins TRBV12-3 or TRBV12-4 to TRBJ1-3; TRBD1 is a possible D gene (6 bases). V was pared by 6 bases and J by 2 bases, with 8 bases between. The CDR3 contains 13 residues. CDR3 loop: CASRNRAGNTIYF. Written as DNA, the CDR3 is TGTGCCAGCAGAAACAGGGCTGGAAACACCATATATTTT.

The rearrangement uses TRBV12-3 or TRBV12-4 and TRBJ1-5; D gene uncertain. The CDR3 loop spans 13 amino acids. Trimming removed 6 bases from V and 3 bases from J, with 9 bases in between. CDR3 in amino acids: CASREGNNQPQHF. The CDR3 DNA is TGTGCCAGCAGAGAGGGTAACAATCAGCCCCAGCATTTT.

The chain is built from TRBV18 and TRBJ2-1; the D is unclear. From germline, CDR1 is KGHSH and CDR2 LQKENI. With 2 bases removed from V and 10 bases from J, the gap between germline ends came to 12 bases. The CDR3 totals 13 residues. The CDR3 spells CASSPRYDGEQFF. The CDR3 DNA follows: TGTGCCAGCTCACCAAGGTACGACGGGGAGCAGTTCTTC.

The chain links TRBV25-1 to TRBJ1-1; D not resolved. CDR3 length: 15 amino acids. The V and J ends lost 0 bases and 2 bases respectively, with 10 bases between them. CDR1 is MGHDK, CDR2 SYGVNS, per germline. CDR3 DNA sequence: TGTGCCAGCAGTGAATATTTGGGCACTAACACTGAAGCTTTCTTT. Translating it yields CASSEYLGTNTEAFF.

V usage is TRBV9 and J usage is TRBJ2-3; D possibly corresponds to TRBD1 (5 bases). Germline V CDR1 and CDR2: SGDLS, YYNGEE. The length of the CDR3 is 16 residues. Trimming cost V 4 bases and J 1 base, with 16 bases left between them. CDR3 sequence: CASSPIADIRTDTQYF. In DNA, the CDR3 is TGTGCCAGCAGCCCCATCGCGGACATCCGCACAGATACGCAGTATTTT.

The chain combines TRBV18 with TRBJ2-1; 9 bases agree with TRBD2. Germline loops: CDR1 KGHSH, CDR2 LQKENI. V lost 2 bases, J lost 2 bases, and 7 bases stayed unmatched. The CDR3 is 17 amino acids. The CDR3 is CASSPSLAGGAYNEQFF. The CDR3 DNA is TGTGCCAGCTCACCATCTTTGGCGGGAGGGGCCTACAATGAGCAGTTCTTC.